This TCR beta chain was sequenced for a study of blood T cell repertoires in COVID-19. Study-wide background: T cells, B-cell-depleted T cells, or PBMCs supplied cDNA or gDNA.

This CDR3 comprises 15 residues. V lost 5 bases and J lost 5, with 13 bases in between. The germline CDR1 and CDR2 sequences are MNHEY and SMNVEV (reference sequence). Sequencing used immunoSEQ multiplex PCR; TCRdb keeps in-frame clones, though not all of them. The data show about 240,000 clones, with around four fifths seen just once and 4.7% held by the top ten. The sample consisted of peripheral blood. The TCR was taken from a woman in her 70s with acute or convalescent COVID-19. This chain links TRBV27 with TRBJ1-6; no definite D call. This CDR3 is CASSTNPPNNSPLHF. The CDR3 DNA sequence: TGTGCCAGCAGTACAAACCCCCCGAATAATTCACCCCTCCACTTT.